The rows below give T cell receptor beta chains drawn from one sample of a study of cytomegalovirus exposure and HLA in healthy donors. TCRdb's table, derived via immunoSEQ multiplex PCR, lists solely in-frame clones and lacks some. The sample has roughly 170,000 clones, 70% to 85% seen once. Sequencing used PBMCs. The receptors were sampled from a woman under 40 in good health and CMV-seronegative. The CDR3 runs from the conserved cysteine through the conserved F or W. Each record gives: J gene, D gene, clone size, V gene, CDR3 DNA, CDR3 protein. A D gene is named only where the DNA matches it firmly. Not all rows give a size; the values are once, few, many and, for expanded clones, a class.

TRBJ1-2 | TRBD1 | NA | TRBV7-4 | TGTGCCAGCAGCCGGGACAGCTGGATTGGCTACACCTTC | CASSRDSWIGYTF
TRBJ1-2 | TRBD1 | NA | TRBV5-4 | TGTGCCAGCAGCGAAGAGACAGGGTCGTATGGCTACACCTTC | CASSEETGSYGYTF
TRBJ1-2 | TRBD1 | NA | TRBV10-3 | TGTGCCATCAGGGAGACAGGGGAGAATCAGGGTTTCTATGGCTACACCTTC | CAIRETGENQGFYGYTF
TRBJ2-5 | TRBD1 | NA | TRBV7-2 | TGTGCCAGCAGCTTAGATTGGCGACAGGGCCAAGAGACCCAGTACTTC | CASSLDWRQGQETQYF
TRBJ1-1 | NA | NA | TRBV6-6 | TGTGCCAGCAGTTACGGGCAAACGGGGACTGAAGCTTTCTTT | CASSYGQTGTEAFF
TRBJ2-2 | NA | NA | TRBV6-4 | TGTGCCAGCAGTGCGGTACCTTACACCGGGGAGCTGTTTTTT | CASSAVPYTGELFF
TRBJ2-2 | TRBD2 | NA | TRBV4-3 | TGCGCCAGCAGCCGACTCACTAGCGGCCCCGAACAGAGGTCCGGGGAGCTGTTTTTT | CASSRLTSGPEQRSGELFF
TRBJ2-7 | TRBD1 | once | TRBV6-6 | TGTGCCAGCAGTAATACAGGGGCTATCCTCTCCTACGAGCAGTACTTC | CASSNTGAILSYEQYF
TRBJ2-7 | TRBD2 | NA | TRBV10-3 | TGTGCCATCAGTCGTTCGCTAGCGGGAGATCGATGGTACTTC | CAISRSLAGDRWYF
TRBJ1-2 | NA | few | TRBV5-1 | TGCGCCAGCAGCTTGGTTCAGGGAAATAACTATGGCTACCCCTTC | CASSLVQGNNYGYPF
TRBJ1-1 | NA | once | TRBV10-3 | TGTGCCATCTCCTCTAAGACGGGGGACACTGAAGCTTTCTTT | CAISSKTGDTEAFF
TRBJ1-2 | TRBD1 | NA | TRBV29-1 | TGCAGCGTTGAGGGCTTCGAAGGGACAGGGGACCGTGGCTACACCTTC | CSVEGFEGTGDRGYTF
TRBJ1-2 | TRBD1 | NA | TRBV5-1 | TGCGCCAGCAGCTTGGCCTTCGGGACAGGGGGTGGCTACACCTTC | CASSLAFGTGGGYTF
TRBJ1-5 | NA | NA | TRBV4-1 | TGCGCCAGCAGCCAAGAGGAGGGTTGGGAACAGCCCCAGCATTTT | CASSQEEGWEQPQHF
TRBJ2-7 | TRBD1 | NA | TRBV4-3 | TGCGCCAGCAGCCAGACGCCGGGACAGGGGGCCTACGAGCAGTACTTC | CASSQTPGQGAYEQYF
TRBJ2-2 | NA | NA | TRBV29-1 | TGCAGCGTTGCGCTAAGGAACACCGGGGAGCTGTTTTTT | CSVALRNTGELFF
TRBJ2-2 | NA | NA | TRBV7-9 | TGTGCCGCCGCCGGGACTGCTAACACCGGGGAGCTGTTTTTC | CAAAGTANTGELFF
TRBJ2-7 | NA | NA | TRBV5-1 | TGCGCCAGCAGCGACCAGGGGTGCGAGCAGTACTTC | CASSDQGCEQYF
TRBJ2-1 | NA | NA | TRBV28 | TGTGCCAGCACTCAAGGAGGAACAGTCTACAATGAGCAGTTCTTC | CASTQGGTVYNEQFF
TRBJ1-2 | TRBD1 | once | TRBV2 | TGTGCCAGCCATCAGCTACAGGGGGCTAACTATGGCTACACCTTC | CASHQLQGANYGYTF
TRBJ1-6 | NA | NA | TRBV6-6 | TGTGCCAGCAGTTACGCTCCACAAGGGGATTCACCCCTCCACTTT | CASSYAPQGDSPLHF
TRBJ1-2 | NA | NA | TRBV27 | TGTGCCAGCAGTTCATCATGGAGGAGGGGTCACAACTATGGCTACACCTTC | CASSSSWRRGHNYGYTF
TRBJ1-5 | NA | few | TRBV5-6 | TGTGCCAGCAGCTCAGGTCTACAGGGCAATCAGCCCCAGCATTTT | CASSSGLQGNQPQHF
TRBJ2-7 | NA | NA | TRBV29-1 | TGCAGCGTTACCCGACAGAATCCGGCCTACGAGCAGTACTTC | CSVTRQNPAYEQYF
TRBJ2-1 | TRBD1 | NA | TRBV4-1 | TGCGCCAGCAGCCCTAACGAGGGACAGGGGTTATACAATGAGCAGTTCTTC | CASSPNEGQGLYNEQFF
TRBJ2-7 | TRBD2 | NA | TRBV29-1 | TGCAGCGTTGAACCCGCTAGCGGGAGCTACGAGCAGTACTTC | CSVEPASGSYEQYF
TRBJ2-7 | TRBD2 | NA | TRBV5-1 | TGCGCCAGCAGCCTCCCAGCGGGGAGCTCCTACGAGCAGTACTTC | CASSLPAGSSYEQYF
TRBJ1-5 | NA | NA | TRBV27 | TGTGCCAGCAGTCACAGGGTTCAGCCCCAGCATTTT | CASSHRVQPQHF
TRBJ1-4 | NA | NA | TRBV11-2 | TGTGCCAGCAGCCCCAGGGGAGGGGCCCTTGGAGAAAAACTGTTTTTT | CASSPRGGALGEKLFF
TRBJ1-2 | TRBD1 | NA | TRBV7-2 | TGTGCCAGCAGCCGAAACAGGGGAGAGGGGGGCTACACCTTC | CASSRNRGEGGYTF
TRBJ2-7 | NA | few | TRBV7-3 | TGTGCCAGCAGCTTATATCCAGGTCCGTCCTACGAGCAGTACTTC | CASSLYPGPSYEQYF
TRBJ2-5 | NA | NA | TRBV15 | TGTGCCACCAGCAGAGCTGTGCGGGTTTGGGAGACCCAGTACTTC | CATSRAVRVWETQYF
TRBJ2-7 | TRBD1 | NA | TRBV6-6 | TGTGCCAGCAGAAATGGACAGGGCACCTACGAGCAGTACTTC | CASRNGQGTYEQYF
TRBJ2-7 | NA | NA | TRBV4-1 | TGCGCCAGCAGCCAAGATTCAGGGACTTACTACGAGCAGTACTTC | CASSQDSGTYYEQYF
TRBJ2-7 | NA | NA | TRBV21-1 | TGTGCCAGCAGCAAACTTGCCCTCGGGGGAAGCTACGAGCAGTACTTC | CASSKLALGGSYEQYF
TRBJ1-3 | NA | NA | TRBV25-1 | TGTGCCAGCAGTGAATCCCACATAACCTCTGGAAACACCATATATTTT | CASSESHITSGNTIYF
TRBJ1-5 | TRBD1 | NA | TRBV4-2 | TGTGCCAGCAGCCAAAATTGGGACAGGCGGGGGCAGCCCCAGCATTTT | CASSQNWDRRGQPQHF
TRBJ1-2 | TRBD1 | NA | TRBV27 | TGTGCCAGCAGTTTGTCGACAGGGGCTAACTATGGCTACACCTTC | CASSLSTGANYGYTF
TRBJ2-3 | TRBD2 | NA | TRBV9 | TGTGCCAGCAGCGTACCCCGACTAGCGGGGAGTGAAGATACGCAGTATTTT | CASSVPRLAGSEDTQYF
TRBJ1-1 | NA | NA | TRBV5-1 | TGCGCCAGCAGCTTGGGACTTCTGACGGCGGAAGCTTTCTTT | CASSLGLLTAEAFF
TRBJ1-3 | TRBD1 | NA | TRBV2 | TGTGCCAGCAGTGCCGGGACAGTCGAGGACACCATATATTTT | CASSAGTVEDTIYF
TRBJ1-6 | NA | NA | TRBV10-3 | TGTGCCATTAAGGAAGGACTCCAAAATTCACCCCTCCACTTT | CAIKEGLQNSPLHF
TRBJ1-2 | NA | NA | TRBV5-6 | TGTGCCAGCAGCTTGGCCGCGTTAGAGGGCTACACCTTC | CASSLAALEGYTF
TRBJ2-5 | TRBD2 | few | TRBV5-1 | TGCGCCAGCAGCACAACTAGCGGGAGGCTAGAGACCCAGTACTTC | CASSTTSGRLETQYF
TRBJ1-5 | TRBD1 | once | TRBV27 | TGTGCCAGCAGTCGGACAGGGGTGGGTCAGCCCCAGCATTTT | CASSRTGVGQPQHF
TRBJ1-5 | NA | NA | TRBV18 | TGTGCCAGCTCACCAACGGGGGGCTATCAGCCCCAGCATTTT | CASSPTGGYQPQHF
TRBJ2-7 | NA | NA | TRBV10-2 | TGCGCCAGCACTAGTGAAGCCGCTCACTACGAGCAGTACTTC | CASTSEAAHYEQYF
TRBJ2-5 | NA | NA | TRBV7-9 | TGTGCCAGCACCTTAGGGGGGACAGATGACTTC | CASTLGGTDDF
TRBJ1-3 | NA | NA | TRBV5-1 | TGCGCCAGCAGCCCGGCGGGTGTCTCTGGAAACACCATATATTTT | CASSPAGVSGNTIYF
TRBJ1-4 | NA | NA | TRBV19 | TGTGCCAGTAGTATCGGGGGGCCGTACGAAAAACTGTTTTTT | CASSIGGPYEKLFF
TRBJ1-4 | NA | NA | TRBV5-4 | TGTGCCAGCACCGACGGGGAGGGAGTCCCGCGAAAACTGTTTTTT | CASTDGEGVPRKLFF
TRBJ1-1 | NA | few | TRBV6-1 | TGTGCCAGCAGTGAAGCTCCGGACACTGAAGCTTTCTTT | CASSEAPDTEAFF
TRBJ2-7 | TRBD1 | NA | TRBV7-2 | TGTGCCAGCAGGGGGACAGGGACGAACTCCTACGAGCAGTACTTC | CASRGTGTNSYEQYF
TRBJ2-7 | NA | NA | TRBV10-2 | TGCGCCAGCAGAACCGGGACTCACTACGAGCAGTACTTC | CASRTGTHYEQYF
TRBJ1-2 | NA | NA | TRBV7-9 | TGTGCCAGCGAAGTTTTTCGGAGTGGCTACACCTTC | CASEVFRSGYTF
TRBJ2-1 | NA | NA | TRBV4-3 | TGCGCCAGCAGCTATAGCGGAAGCTCCTACAATGAGCAGTTCTTC | CASSYSGSSYNEQFF
TRBJ2-1 | TRBD2 | NA | TRBV19 | TGTGCCAGTAGTATTCGCGGGGGGCCCTACAATGAGCAGTTCTTC | CASSIRGGPYNEQFF
TRBJ2-5 | NA | few | TRBV11-3 | TGTGCCAGCGCCAGAACGTACCAAGAGACCCAGTACTTC | CASARTYQETQYF
TRBJ1-3 | TRBD1 | NA | TRBV18 | TGTGCCAGCTCACGAGAGGGACAGGGAAACACCATATATTTT | CASSREGQGNTIYF
TRBJ2-7 | TRBD1 | NA | TRBV30 | TGTGCCTGGTGTGACAGGGGAATGGGCGAGCAGTACTTC | CAWCDRGMGEQYF